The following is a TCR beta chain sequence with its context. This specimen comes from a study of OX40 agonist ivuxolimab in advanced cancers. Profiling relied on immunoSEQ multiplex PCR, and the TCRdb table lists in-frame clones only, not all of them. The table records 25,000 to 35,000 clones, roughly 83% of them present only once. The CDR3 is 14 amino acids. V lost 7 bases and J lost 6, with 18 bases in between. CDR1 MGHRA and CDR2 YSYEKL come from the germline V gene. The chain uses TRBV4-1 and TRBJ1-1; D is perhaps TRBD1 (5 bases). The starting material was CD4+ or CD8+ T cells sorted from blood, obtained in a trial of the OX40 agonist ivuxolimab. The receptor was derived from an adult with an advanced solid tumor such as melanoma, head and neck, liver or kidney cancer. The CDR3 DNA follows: TGCGCCAGCACCCCGCGCCAGGGATCCCCTGAAGCTTTCTTT. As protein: CASTPRQGSPEAFF.